The 23 T cell receptor beta chains in this list originate from one sample, sequenced in a study of human T cells and chemical hapten exposure. Time point noted: patch test 3, about 24 weeks after DPC sensitization. Documented treatment: therapeutic diphenylcyclopropenone sensitization with weekly scalp DPC. TCRdb independently ran MiXCR on the RACE reads; one entry per CDR3 protein. The sample lists some 74,000 distinct CDR3 sequences; around 13% were seen once. Specimen: whole blood, collected in connection with sensitization to the hapten diphenylcyclopropenone (DPC). All receptors derive from a woman in her 50s with alopecia areata. Some clones in this sample may be carry-over from other donors' samples.

At least ten counts were recorded for this clonotype. This chain connects TRBV29-1 to TRBJ2-2; TRBD1 matches at 8 bases. The CDR3 length is 13 residues. V dropped 7 bases and J dropped 4; count of bases not matched to a gene: 5. Looked up from germline, CDR1 is SQVTM and CDR2 is ANQGSEA. The CDR3 DNA reads as TGCAGCGGCTTGACAGGGGCCACCGGGGAGCTGTTTTTT. Residues: CSGLTGATGELFF.

This clonotype was detected many times. The rearrangement links TRBV12-3 or TRBV12-4 to TRBJ1-4, with D perhaps matching TRBD1 (5 bases). V lost 6 bases to trimming and J lost 0 bases, with 14 bases between them. There are 16 residues in the CDR3. The CDR3 protein is CASSYTSGSTNEKLFF. The CDR3 DNA reads TGTGCCAGCAGCTACACCTCAGGGTCAACTAATGAAAAACTGTTTTTT.

The chain couples TRBV24-1 to TRBJ2-3; D tentatively fits TRBD1 or TRBD2 (6 bases each). Trimming took 7 bases from V and 6 from J, leaving 13 bases between them. Germline assignment: CDR1 KGHDR and CDR2 SFDVKD. The length of the CDR3 is 13 residues. CDR3 bases: TGTGCCACCAGCGGACAGAGCGGGGATACGCAGTATTTT. This encodes CATSGQSGDTQYF.

This clonotype was counted ten times or more. This rearrangement joins TRBV12-3 or TRBV12-4 to TRBJ2-3, with TRBD2 identical over 9 bases. This CDR3 has 16 residues. V lost 5 bases and J lost 2; bases outside the gene matches: 8. CDR3 amino acids: CASSEAGGIFTDTQYF. CDR3 in DNA: TGTGCCAGCAGTGAAGCGGGAGGCATCTTCACAGATACGCAGTATTTT.

This clonotype was observed many times. This CDR3 is CSARGSNQPQHF. For the CDR3, the DNA is TGCAGTGCTAGAGGCAGCAATCAGCCCCAGCATTTT. The rearrangement links TRBV20-1 to TRBJ1-5; D gene unclear. The CDR3 covers 12 residues. V lost 1 base and J lost 1, with 2 bases in between. In germline, CDR1 is DFQATT, CDR2 SNEGSKA (reference sequence).

This clonotype occurred many times. The chain links TRBV20-1 to TRBJ2-7; 8 bases agree with TRBD2. V shed 7 bases, J shed 2 bases, and the junction held 7 bases outside the gene matches. The CDR3 has 13 residues. Germline-derived CDR1 and CDR2 are DFQATT and SNEGSKA (reference sequence). The CDR3 bases are TGCAGTGGCAGCGGGAGTGGGGCCTACGAGCAGTACTTC. Translated, it gives CSGSGSGAYEQYF.

There are many counts of this clonotype. This chain uses TRBV7-2 with TRBJ2-1; 9 bases align to TRBD2. The CDR3 length is 16 residues. Germline V gene lookup returns CDR1 SGHTA and CDR2 FQGNSA. The V segment lost 0 bases and the J segment 5 bases; nucleotides outside the gene matches: 5. CDR3 in amino acids: CASSLAQLAGNNEQFF. The DNA of the CDR3 is TGTGCCAGCAGCTTAGCGCAGCTAGCGGGAAACAATGAGCAGTTCTTC. Based on the CDR3 plus reference TRBV7-2 and TRBJ2-1, the full variable domain is GAGVSQSPSNKVTEKGKDVELRCDPISGHTALYWYRQSLGQGLEFLIYFQGNSAPDKSGLPSDRFSAERTGGSVSTLTIQRTQQEDSAVYLCASSLAQLAGNNEQFFGPGTRLTVL.

The table lists this clonotype with many counts. V usage is TRBV7-9 and J usage is TRBJ2-3; D is possibly TRBD1 (6 bases). Per the germline V gene, CDR1 is SEHNR and CDR2 is FQNEAQ (reference sequence). Trimming removed 5 bases at V and 0 bases at J, with 12 bases between. There are 15 residues in the CDR3. CDR3 sequence: CASSPMGHSTDTQYF. CDR3 sequence (DNA): TGTGCCAGCAGCCCCATGGGACACAGCACAGATACGCAGTATTTT. Combining the CDR3 with reference TRBV7-9 and TRBJ2-3 gives the whole variable domain DTGVSQNPRHKITKRGQNVTFRCDPISEHNRLYWYRQTLGQGPEFLTYFQNEAQLEKSRLLSDRFSAERPKGSFSTLEIQRTEQGDSAMYLCASSPMGHSTDTQYFGPGTRLTVL.

This clonotype showed up just a few times. The rearrangement uses TRBV5-6 and TRBJ1-6; D not certain. Trimming took 4 bases from V and 10 from J, leaving 15 bases between them. Germline lookup yields CDR1 SGHDT and CDR2 YYEEEE. The CDR3 consists of 14 residues. The CDR3 is CASSQDLLGSPLHF. CDR3 nucleotide sequence: TGTGCCAGCAGCCAAGATCTTTTGGGATCACCCCTCCACTTT. The variable domain in full, completed from reference TRBV5-6 and TRBJ1-6, reads DAGVTQSPTHLIKTRGQQVTLRCSPKSGHDTVSWYQQALGQGPQFIFQYYEEEERQRGNFPDRFSGHQFPNYSSELNVNALLLGDSALYLCASSQDLLGSPLHFGNGTRLTVT.

This clonotype was counted ten times or more. J is TRBJ1-1 and V is TRBV29-1; D not resolved. Germline V gives CDR1 SQVTM, CDR2 ANQGSEA. This CDR3 region has 12 residues. Trimming pared 7 bases from V and 6 bases from J, leaving 15 bases between. For the CDR3, the DNA is TGCAGCGGTGGGGAATTTAGCGCTGAAGCTTTCTTT. It yields the protein CSGGEFSAEAFF. Full variable domain (missing parts from reference TRBV29-1 and TRBJ1-1): SAVISQKPSRDICQRGTSLTIQCQVDSQVTMMFWYRQQPGQSLTLIATANQGSEATYESGFVIDKFPISRPNLTFSTLTVSNMSPEDSSIYLCSGGEFSAEAFFGQGTRLTVV.

The rearrangement links TRBV7-6 to TRBJ2-2, with TRBD2 matching over 15 bases. This CDR3 is built from 17 residues. V lost 5 bases to trimming and J lost 9 bases; unmatched junction nucleotides: 10. Germline-derived CDR1 and CDR2 are SGHVS and FNYEAQ. The CDR3 reads CASSVGLAGGPLRELFF. CDR3 nucleotides: TGTGCCAGCAGCGTTGGACTAGCGGGAGGGCCGCTTAGGGAGCTGTTTTTT.

This clonotype showed up many times. The V call is TRBV7-8, the J call TRBJ2-4, with 9 bases aligning to TRBD2. V lost 2 bases, J lost 6 bases, and 11 bases stayed unmatched. This CDR3 region has 17 residues. Germline V gene data show CDR1 as SGHVS and CDR2 as FQNEAQ. The CDR3 loop is CASSLKAGGGLGNIQYF. The CDR3 bases are TGTGCCAGCAGCTTAAAAGCGGGAGGAGGATTGGGAAACATTCAGTACTTC.

The V call is TRBV9, the J call TRBJ2-7, with TRBD1 matching 8 bases. The junction had 3 bases not matched to a gene; V was cut back by 0 bases and J by 4 bases. This CDR3 comprises 14 residues. Germline V gives CDR1 SGDLS, CDR2 YYNGEE. This CDR3 is CASSVDTGGYEQYF. The CDR3 DNA follows: TGTGCCAGCAGCGTAGATACAGGGGGGTACGAGCAGTACTTC. The whole variable domain, filled in from reference TRBV9 and TRBJ2-7, reads DSGVTQTPKHLITATGQRVTLRCSPRSGDLSVYWYQQSLDQGLQFLIQYYNGEERAKGNILERFSAQQFPDLHSELNLSSLELGDSALYFCASSVDTGGYEQYFGPGTRLTVT.

The chain carries TRBV5-1 and TRBJ2-1; 9 bases line up with TRBD2. Germline CDR1 is SGHRS and CDR2 is YFSETQ. The junction had 5 bases not matched to a gene; V was cut back by 1 base and J by 6 bases. The CDR3 is 15 residues long. CDR3 DNA sequence: TGCGCCAGCAGCTTGAGTCTAGCGGGAAGCAATGAGCAGTTCTTC. Its translation is CASSLSLAGSNEQFF.

The DNA of the CDR3 is TGCAGCGTCCAGGGTCTGGATGAGCAGTTCTTC. It codes for CSVQGLDEQFF. This sequence joins TRBV29-1 and TRBJ2-1; TRBD1 is a possible D gene (5 bases). The V gene's germline CDR1 is SQVTM and CDR2 ANQGSEA. This CDR3 comprises 11 residues. Trimming removed 6 bases from V and 8 bases from J, with 11 bases in between.

The chain has TRBV20-1 and TRBJ2-3, with D hard to call. V shed 5 bases and J shed 4 bases, with 10 bases lying between them. CDR1 is DFQATT, CDR2 SNEGSKA, per germline (reference sequence). The CDR3 has 12 residues. CDR3 in amino acids: CSAPRDSDTQYF. CDR3 DNA sequence: TGCAGTGCTCCCCGAGATTCAGATACGCAGTATTTT.

The J gene is TRBJ2-7, the V gene TRBV4-2; D uncertain. V was clipped by 1 base and J by 2 bases, with 9 bases between them. CDR1 and CDR2 from the germline V gene are LGHNA and YNFKEQ. The CDR3 runs 14 residues. The CDR3 is CASSQAEFAYEQYF. The CDR3 nucleotides are TGTGCCAGCAGCCAAGCCGAGTTCGCCTACGAGCAGTACTTC.

This clonotype was recorded many times. The J gene is TRBJ2-5, the V gene TRBV7-9; TRBD2 is a possible D gene (6 bases). The CDR3 extends over 12 amino acids. Germline V gene data show CDR1 as SEHNR and CDR2 as FQNEAQ (reference sequence). V was cut by 4 bases and J by 7 bases, with 10 bases left in between. The CDR3 sequence: CASSSILATQYF. The CDR3 DNA reads TGTGCCAGCAGCTCAATACTAGCGACCCAGTACTTC.

The V and J genes are TRBV29-1 and TRBJ1-1; D is ambiguous. V gave up 0 bases and J gave up 7 bases, with 12 bases separating them. Germline V gives CDR1 SQVTM, CDR2 ANQGSEA. This CDR3 has 13 amino acids. The CDR3 spells CSVEDQEHNEAFF. CDR3 coding DNA: TGCAGCGTTGAAGATCAGGAGCACAATGAAGCTTTCTTT. The complete variable domain, with remaining parts taken from reference TRBV29-1 and TRBJ1-1, reads SAVISQKPSRDICQRGTSLTIQCQVDSQVTMMFWYRQQPGQSLTLIATANQGSEATYESGFVIDKFPISRPNLTFSTLTVSNMSPEDSSIYLCSVEDQEHNEAFFGQGTRLTVV.

This clonotype has just a few counts. The chain has TRBV7-2 and TRBJ1-3; 7 bases line up with TRBD1. CDR3 size: 17 residues. Germline V gene sequence: CDR1 SGHTA, CDR2 FQGNSA. V was clipped by 5 bases and J by 0 bases; unmatched bases: 10. The CDR3 loop is CASSPSTGPGSGNTIYF. CDR3 nucleotides: TGTGCCAGCAGCCCCTCGACAGGGCCAGGCTCTGGAAACACCATATATTTT.

This clonotype was detected only a few times. This chain joins TRBV14 and TRBJ2-5; D may be TRBD2 (6 bases). Trimming cost V 0 bases and J 4 bases, with 12 bases left between them. CDR3 size: 15 residues. Germline assignment: CDR1 SGHDN and CDR2 FVKESK. The CDR3 sequence is CASSQDILARETQYF. CDR3 DNA sequence: TGTGCCAGCAGCCAAGATATACTAGCCCGAGAGACCCAGTACTTC.

This chain links TRBV9 with TRBJ1-3; D is uncertain. This CDR3 region has 14 residues. In germline, CDR1 is SGDLS, CDR2 YYNGEE. Trimming removed 4 bases from V and 0 bases from J, with 8 bases in between. The CDR3 DNA reads TGTGCCAGCAGCTTCTCAGGCTCTGGAAACACCATATATTTT. Translation gives CASSFSGSGNTIYF. Full variable domain (outside the CDR3, taken from reference TRBV9 and TRBJ1-3): DSGVTQTPKHLITATGQRVTLRCSPRSGDLSVYWYQQSLDQGLQFLIQYYNGEERAKGNILERFSAQQFPDLHSELNLSSLELGDSALYFCASSFSGSGNTIYFGEGSWLTVV.

This clonotype has more than one count but fewer than ten. The V and J genes are TRBV19 and TRBJ2-5, with 12 positions matching TRBD2. Germline lookup yields CDR1 LNHDA and CDR2 SQIVND (reference sequence). The junction had 5 bases not matched to a gene; V was cut back by 6 bases and J by 3 bases. The CDR3 is 15 residues long. As DNA, the CDR3 is TGTGCCAGTAGGACTAGCGGGGGTTCGGAAGAGACCCAGTACTTC. Translating gives CASRTSGGSEETQYF.